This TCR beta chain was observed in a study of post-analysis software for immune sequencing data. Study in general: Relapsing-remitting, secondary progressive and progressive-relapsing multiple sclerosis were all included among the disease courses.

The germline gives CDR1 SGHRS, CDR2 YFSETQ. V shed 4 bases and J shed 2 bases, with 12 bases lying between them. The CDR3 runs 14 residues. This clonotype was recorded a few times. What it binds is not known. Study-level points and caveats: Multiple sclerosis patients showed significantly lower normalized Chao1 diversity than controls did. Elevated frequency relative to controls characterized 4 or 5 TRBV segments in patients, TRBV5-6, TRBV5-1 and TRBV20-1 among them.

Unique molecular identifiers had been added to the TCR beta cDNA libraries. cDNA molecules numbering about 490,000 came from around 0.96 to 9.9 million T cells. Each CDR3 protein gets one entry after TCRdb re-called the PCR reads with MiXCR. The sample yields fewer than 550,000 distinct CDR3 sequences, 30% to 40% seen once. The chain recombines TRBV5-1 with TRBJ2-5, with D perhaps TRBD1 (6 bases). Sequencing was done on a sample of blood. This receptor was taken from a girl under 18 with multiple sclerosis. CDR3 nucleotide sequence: TGCGCCAGCAGCCGCACTGGACAGCAAGAGACCCAGTACTTC. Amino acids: CASSRTGQQETQYF.